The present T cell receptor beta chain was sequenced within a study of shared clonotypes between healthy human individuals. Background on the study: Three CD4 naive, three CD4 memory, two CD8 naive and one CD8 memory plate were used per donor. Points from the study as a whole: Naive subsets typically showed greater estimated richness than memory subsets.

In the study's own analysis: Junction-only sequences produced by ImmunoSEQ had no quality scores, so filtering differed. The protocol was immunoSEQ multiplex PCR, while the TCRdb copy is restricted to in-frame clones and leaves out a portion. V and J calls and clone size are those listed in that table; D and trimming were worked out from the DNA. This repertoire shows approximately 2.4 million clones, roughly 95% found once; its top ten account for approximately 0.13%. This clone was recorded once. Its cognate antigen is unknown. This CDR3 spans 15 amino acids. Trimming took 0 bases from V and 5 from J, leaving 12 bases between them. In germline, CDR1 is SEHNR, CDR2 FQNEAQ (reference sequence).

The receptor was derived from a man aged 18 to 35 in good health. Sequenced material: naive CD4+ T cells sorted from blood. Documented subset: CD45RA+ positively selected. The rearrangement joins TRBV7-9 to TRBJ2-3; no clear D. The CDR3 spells CASSLAESPIDTQYF. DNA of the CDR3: TGTGCCAGCAGCTTAGCAGAGAGCCCAATAGATACGCAGTATTTT.